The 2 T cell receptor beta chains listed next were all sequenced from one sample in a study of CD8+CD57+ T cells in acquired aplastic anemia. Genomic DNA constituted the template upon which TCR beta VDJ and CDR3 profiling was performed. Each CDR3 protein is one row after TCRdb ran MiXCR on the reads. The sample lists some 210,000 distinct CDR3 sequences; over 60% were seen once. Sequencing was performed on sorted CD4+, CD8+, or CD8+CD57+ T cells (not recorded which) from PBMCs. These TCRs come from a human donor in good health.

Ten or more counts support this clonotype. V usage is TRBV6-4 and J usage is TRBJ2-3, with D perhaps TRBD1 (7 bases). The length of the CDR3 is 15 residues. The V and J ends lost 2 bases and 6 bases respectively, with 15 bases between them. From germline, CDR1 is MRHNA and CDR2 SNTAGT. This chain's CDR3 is CASSDETGSGDTQYF. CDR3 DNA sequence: TGTGCCAGCAGTGACGAGACAGGGAGCGGGGATACGCAGTATTTT.

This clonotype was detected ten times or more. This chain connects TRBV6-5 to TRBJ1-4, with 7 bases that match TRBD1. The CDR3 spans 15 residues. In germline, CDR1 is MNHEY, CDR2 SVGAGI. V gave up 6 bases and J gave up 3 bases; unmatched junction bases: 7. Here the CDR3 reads CASSLTQGSNEKLFF. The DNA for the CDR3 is TGTGCCAGCAGCCTTACACAGGGGTCTAATGAAAAACTGTTTTTT.